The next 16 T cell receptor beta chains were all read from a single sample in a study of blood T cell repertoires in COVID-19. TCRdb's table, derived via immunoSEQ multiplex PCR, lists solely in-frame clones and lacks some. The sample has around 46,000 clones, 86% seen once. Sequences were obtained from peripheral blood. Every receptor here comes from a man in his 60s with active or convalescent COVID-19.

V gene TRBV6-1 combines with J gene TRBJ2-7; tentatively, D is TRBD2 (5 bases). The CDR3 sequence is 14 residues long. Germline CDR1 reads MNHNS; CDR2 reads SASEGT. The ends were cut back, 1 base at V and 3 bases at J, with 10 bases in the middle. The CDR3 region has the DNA TGTGCCAGCAGTGAAGTCGGTGAGGGCTACGAGCAGTACTTC. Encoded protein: CASSEVGEGYEQYF.

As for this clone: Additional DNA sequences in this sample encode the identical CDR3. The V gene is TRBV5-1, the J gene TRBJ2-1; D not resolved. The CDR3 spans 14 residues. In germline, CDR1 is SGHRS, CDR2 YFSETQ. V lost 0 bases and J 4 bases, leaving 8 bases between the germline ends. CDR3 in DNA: TGCGCCAGCAGCTTGGCGCCAGGATACAATGAGCAGTTCTTC. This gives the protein CASSLAPGYNEQFF.

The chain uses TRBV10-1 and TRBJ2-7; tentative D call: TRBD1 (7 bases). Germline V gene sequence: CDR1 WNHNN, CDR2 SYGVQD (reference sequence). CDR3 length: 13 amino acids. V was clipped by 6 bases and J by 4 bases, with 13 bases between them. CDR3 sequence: CASSQTGRYEQYF. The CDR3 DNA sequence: TGCGCCAGCAGCCAGACAGGGAGGTACGAGCAGTACTTC.

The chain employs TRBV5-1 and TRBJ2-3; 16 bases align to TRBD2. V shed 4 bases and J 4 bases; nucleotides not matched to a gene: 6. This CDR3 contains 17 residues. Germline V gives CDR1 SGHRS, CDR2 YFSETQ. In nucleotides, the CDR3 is TGCGCCAGCAGCACCGGGACTAGCGGGGGGGCAGCAGATACGCAGTATTTT. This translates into CASSTGTSGGAADTQYF. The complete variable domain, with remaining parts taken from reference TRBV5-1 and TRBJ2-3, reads KAGVTQTPRYLIKTRGQQVTLSCSPISGHRSVSWYQQTPGQGLQFLFEYFSETQRNKGNFPGRFSGRQFSNSRSEMNVSTLELGDSALYLCASSTGTSGGAADTQYFGPGTRLTVL.

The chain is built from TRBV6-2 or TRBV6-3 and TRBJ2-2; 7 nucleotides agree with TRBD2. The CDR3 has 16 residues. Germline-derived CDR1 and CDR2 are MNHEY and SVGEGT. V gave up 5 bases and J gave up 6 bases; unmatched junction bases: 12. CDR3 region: CASSNRDYGAAGELFF. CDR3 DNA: TGTGCCAGCAGTAACCGGGACTACGGAGCCGCCGGGGAGCTGTTTTTT.

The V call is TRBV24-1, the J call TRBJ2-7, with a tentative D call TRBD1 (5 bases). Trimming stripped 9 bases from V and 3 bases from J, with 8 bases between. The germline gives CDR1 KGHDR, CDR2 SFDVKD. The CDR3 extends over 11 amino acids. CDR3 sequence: CATGQGYEQYF. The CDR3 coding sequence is TGTGCCACCGGCCAGGGCTACGAGCAGTACTTC.

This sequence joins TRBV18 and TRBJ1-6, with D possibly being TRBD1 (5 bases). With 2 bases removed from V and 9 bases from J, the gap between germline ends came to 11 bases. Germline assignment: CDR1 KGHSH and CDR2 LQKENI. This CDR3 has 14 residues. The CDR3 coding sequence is TGTGCCAGCTCACCAGGAGGGGTGGGTTCACCCCTCCACTTT. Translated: CASSPGGVGSPLHF.

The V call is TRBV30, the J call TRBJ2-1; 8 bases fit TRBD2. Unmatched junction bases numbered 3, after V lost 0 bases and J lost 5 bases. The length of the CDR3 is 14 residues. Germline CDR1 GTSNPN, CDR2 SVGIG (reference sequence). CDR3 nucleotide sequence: TGTGCCTGGAGTGTCACGACTAGCGACAATGAGCAGTTCTTC. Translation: CAWSVTTSDNEQFF.

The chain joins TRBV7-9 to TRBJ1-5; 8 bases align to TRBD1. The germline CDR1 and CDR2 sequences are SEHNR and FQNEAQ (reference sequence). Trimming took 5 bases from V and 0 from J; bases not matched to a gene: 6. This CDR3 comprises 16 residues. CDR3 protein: CASSRTGQGSNQPQHF. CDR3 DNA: TGTGCCAGCAGCCGAACAGGACAGGGTAGCAATCAGCCCCAGCATTTT. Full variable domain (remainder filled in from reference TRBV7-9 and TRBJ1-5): DTGVSQNPRHKITKRGQNVTFRCDPISEHNRLYWYRQTLGQGPEFLTYFQNEAQLEKSRLLSDRFSAERPKGSFSTLEIQRTEQGDSAMYLCASSRTGQGSNQPQHFGDGTRLSIL.

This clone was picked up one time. CDR3 DNA: TGTGCCAGCTCACCATCACAGGGTTTGAATCAGCCCCAGCATTTT. As protein: CASSPSQGLNQPQHF. The rearrangement joins TRBV18 to TRBJ1-5, with D tentatively TRBD1 (6 bases). The CDR3 loop spans 15 amino acids. Germline V gives CDR1 KGHSH, CDR2 LQKENI. V lost 2 bases and J lost 4, with 12 bases in between.

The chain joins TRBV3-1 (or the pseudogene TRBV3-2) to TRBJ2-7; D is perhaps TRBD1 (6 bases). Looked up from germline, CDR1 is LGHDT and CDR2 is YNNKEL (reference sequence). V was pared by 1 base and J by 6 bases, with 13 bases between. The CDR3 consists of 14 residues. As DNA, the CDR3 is TGTGCCAGCAGCCAAGGGACAGAAAAGGGCGAGCAGTACTTC. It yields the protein CASSQGTEKGEQYF.

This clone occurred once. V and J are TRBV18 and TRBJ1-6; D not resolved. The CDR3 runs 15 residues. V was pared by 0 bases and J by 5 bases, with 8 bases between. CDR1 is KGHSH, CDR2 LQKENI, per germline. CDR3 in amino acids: CASSPPTGNNSPLHF. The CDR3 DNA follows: TGTGCCAGCTCACCACCGACGGGGAATAATTCACCCCTCCACTTT.

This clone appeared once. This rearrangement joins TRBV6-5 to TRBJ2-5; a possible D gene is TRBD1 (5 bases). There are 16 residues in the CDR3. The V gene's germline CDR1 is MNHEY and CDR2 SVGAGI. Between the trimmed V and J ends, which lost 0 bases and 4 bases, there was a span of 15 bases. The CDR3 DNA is TGTGCCAGCAGTTACTCGGTTGCAGGGCGGCGAGAGACCCAGTACTTC. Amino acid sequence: CASSYSVAGRRETQYF.

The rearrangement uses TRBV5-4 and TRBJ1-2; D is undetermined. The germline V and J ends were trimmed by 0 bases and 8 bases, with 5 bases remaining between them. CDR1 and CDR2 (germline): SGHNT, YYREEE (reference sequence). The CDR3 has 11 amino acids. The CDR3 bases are TGTGCCAGCAGCTTGGCGAGCGGCTACACCTTC. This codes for CASSLASGYTF.

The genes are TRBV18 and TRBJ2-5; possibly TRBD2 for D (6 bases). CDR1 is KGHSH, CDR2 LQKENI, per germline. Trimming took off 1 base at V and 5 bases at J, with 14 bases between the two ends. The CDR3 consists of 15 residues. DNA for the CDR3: TGTGCCAGCTCACCACAAAGCGGGTTAATGGAGACCCAGTACTTC. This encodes CASSPQSGLMETQYF.

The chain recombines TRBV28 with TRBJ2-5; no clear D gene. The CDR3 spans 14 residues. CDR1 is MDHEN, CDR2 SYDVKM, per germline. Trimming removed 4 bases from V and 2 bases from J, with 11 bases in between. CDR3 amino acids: CASSSPTRQETQYF. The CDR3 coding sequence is TGTGCCAGCAGTTCCCCGACGAGGCAAGAGACCCAGTACTTC.